Following are 23 T cell receptor beta chains from one sample sequenced in a study of beta chain features in type 1 diabetes. Study findings and constraints: All four CD4+ subsets from Type 1 diabetes patients carried moderately but significantly shorter TCRB CDR3s.

What was sequenced were expressed TCRB transcripts, since all of the isolated RNA had been reverse transcribed. Produced via immunoSEQ multiplex PCR; TCRdb's table is partial and in-frame only. Here the sample spans under 400,000 clones, roughly 12% being singletons. Their recognized antigens are unknown. Source material: naive CD4+ T cells from blood. These receptors originate from a woman aged 18-35 years with type 1 diabetes.

A few counts support this clone. The rearrangement uses TRBV15 and TRBJ2-7; 8 nucleotides line up with TRBD2. CDR1 is LNHNV and CDR2 is YYDKDF in the germline V gene (reference sequence). V shed 1 base and J 2 bases; nucleotides not matched to a gene: 7. There are 16 residues in the CDR3. Here the CDR3 reads CATSRASSGQPYEQYF. CDR3 coding DNA: TGTGCCACCAGCAGAGCCTCTAGCGGGCAGCCCTACGAGCAGTACTTC.

The V and J genes are TRBV7-9 and TRBJ2-1, with D possibly matching TRBD2 (6 bases). The germline V gene encodes CDR1 SEHNR and CDR2 FQNEAQ (reference sequence). The CDR3 extends over 14 amino acids. V was clipped by 5 bases and J by 5 bases, with 13 bases between them. CDR3: CASSARSGDNEQFF. In nucleotides, the CDR3 is TGTGCCAGCAGCGCCCGCTCGGGGGACAATGAGCAGTTCTTC.

The chain employs TRBV5-4 and TRBJ2-7; 7 bases line up with TRBD2. V lost 0 bases to trimming and J lost 2 bases; unmatched junction nucleotides: 2. Looked up from germline, CDR1 is SGHNT and CDR2 is YYREEE (reference sequence). CDR3 length: 14 residues. The chain's CDR3 is CASSLEGGPYEQYF. CDR3 nucleotides: TGTGCCAGCAGCTTGGAGGGAGGGCCCTACGAGCAGTACTTC.

CDR3 nucleotides: TGTGCCAGCGATCAGGGGTTTCCCTACGAGCAGTACTTC. Residues: CASDQGFPYEQYF. This chain joins TRBV28 and TRBJ2-7; possibly TRBD1 for D (6 bases). In germline, CDR1 is MDHEN, CDR2 SYDVKM. This CDR3 is 13 amino acids long. Trimming cost V 8 bases and J 2 bases, with 13 bases left between them.

The gene calls are TRBV4-3 and TRBJ2-1; D perhaps matches TRBD1 (5 bases). V lost 1 base to trimming and J lost 8 bases, with 12 bases between them. Germline CDR1 reads LGHNA; CDR2 reads YSLEER. The CDR3 sequence is 14 residues long. DNA for the CDR3: TGCGCCAGCAGCCAAGCGCAGGGTCAGCATGAGCAGTTCTTC. Encoded protein: CASSQAQGQHEQFF.

This clone was counted a few times. This chain joins TRBV14 and TRBJ2-2; 8 bases agree with TRBD1. Unmatched junction bases numbered 16, after V lost 10 bases and J lost 6 bases. This CDR3 has 16 amino acids. CDR1 and CDR2 from the germline V gene are SGHDN and FVKESK. The CDR3 loop reads CATRNTGTGKSGELFF. CDR3 coding DNA: TGTGCCACCAGGAACACCGGGACAGGAAAATCCGGGGAGCTGTTTTTT.

The V and J genes are TRBV30 and TRBJ1-4; D gene unclear. V lost 0 bases to trimming and J lost 7 bases, with 12 bases between them. The CDR3 totals 14 residues. Per the germline V gene, CDR1 is GTSNPN and CDR2 is SVGIG (reference sequence). The CDR3 spells CAWSVGQAGEKLFF. The CDR3 DNA follows: TGTGCCTGGAGTGTAGGGCAGGCGGGTGAAAAACTGTTTTTT.

This clone was observed a handful of times. J is TRBJ1-6 and V is TRBV7-9; TRBD1 might be the D (5 bases). The CDR3 spans 15 residues. V lost 5 bases and J lost 10, with 18 bases in between. Per the germline V gene, CDR1 is SEHNR and CDR2 is FQNEAQ (reference sequence). CDR3: CASSPSGGVLSPLHF. CDR3 DNA sequence: TGTGCCAGCAGCCCGTCAGGAGGGGTGCTATCACCCCTCCACTTT.

This chain joins TRBV6-5 and TRBJ1-1; a possible D gene is TRBD1 (5 bases). The V end was cut by 0 bases, the J end by 4 bases, with 9 bases between. Per germline, CDR1 MNHEY and CDR2 SVGAGI. The CDR3 sequence is 14 residues long. DNA of the CDR3: TGTGCCAGCAGTTACTCTAGGGGTGGCACTGAAGCTTTCTTT. This translates into CASSYSRGGTEAFF.

The chain couples TRBV29-1 to TRBJ2-2; D is uncertain. The germline V gene encodes CDR1 SQVTM and CDR2 ANQGSEA. V was clipped by 6 bases and J by 2 bases, with 10 bases between them. This CDR3 contains 13 residues. For the CDR3, the DNA is TGCAGCGTGGGCCAGACAAACACCGGGGAGCTGTTTTTT. Translation: CSVGQTNTGELFF.

The rearrangement uses TRBV7-6 and TRBJ2-7; TRBD1 agrees at 7 bases. The CDR3 is 15 residues long. Germline V gene lookup returns CDR1 SGHVS and CDR2 FNYEAQ. Germline trimming cut 3 bases from V and 1 base from J; bases unmatched to any gene: 6. The CDR3 DNA reads TGTGCCAGCAGCTTTGTCGGACAGGCTTCCTACGAGCAGTACTTC. As protein: CASSFVGQASYEQYF.

The chain joins TRBV5-1 to TRBJ2-1, with 13 bases aligning to TRBD2. The CDR3 consists of 15 residues. Germline V gene data show CDR1 as SGHRS and CDR2 as YFSETQ. J gave up 7 bases and V 3 bases, and 4 bases lay outside the gene matches. CDR3 residues: CASSSGTSGINEQFF. DNA of the CDR3: TGCGCCAGCAGCTCCGGGACTAGCGGGATTAATGAGCAGTTCTTC.

This sequence joins TRBV4-1 and TRBJ1-5, with D uncertain. CDR1 is MGHRA, CDR2 YSYEKL, per germline. Deletions cut 1 base from V and 8 bases from J, with 9 bases between. This CDR3 region has 13 residues. CDR3 nucleotide sequence: TGCGCCAGCAGCCAAGCGCTACCGGAGCCCCAGCATTTT. It specifies CASSQALPEPQHF.

The chain joins TRBV2 to TRBJ2-7, with D possibly matching TRBD1 (6 bases). Trimming pared 6 bases from V and 2 bases from J, leaving 8 bases between. The V gene's germline CDR1 is SNHLY and CDR2 FYNNEI. The CDR3 runs 12 residues. The CDR3 bases are TGTGCCAGCAGGGACAGTCCCTACGAGCAGTACTTC. This encodes CASRDSPYEQYF. The complete variable domain, with remaining parts taken from reference TRBV2 and TRBJ2-7, reads EPEVTQTPSHQVTQMGQEVILRCVPISNHLYFYWYRQILGQKVEFLVSFYNNEISEKSEIFDDQFSVERPDGSNFTLKIRSTKLEDSAMYFCASRDSPYEQYFGPGTRLTVT.

The J gene is TRBJ1-1, the V gene TRBV14, with D possibly matching TRBD1 (6 bases). The CDR3 length is 16 residues. The germline CDR1 and CDR2 sequences are SGHDN and FVKESK. V was pared by 1 base and J by 4 bases, with 16 bases between. The CDR3 DNA is TGTGCCAGCAGCCAAGGACGGCGCGGGGGCCGCACTGAAGCTTTCTTT. It yields the protein CASSQGRRGGRTEAFF.

The table lists this clone with a few counts. The genes are TRBV28 and TRBJ2-1; 16 bases map to TRBD2. Germline CDR1 is MDHEN and CDR2 is SYDVKM. J lost 9 bases, V lost 8 bases, and 7 bases had no gene match. The CDR3 is made up of 15 amino acids. CDR3 region: CASGTSGGAVGEQFF. DNA for the CDR3: TGTGCCAGCGGGACTAGCGGGGGGGCAGTGGGTGAGCAGTTCTTC.

The chain joins TRBV7-9 to TRBJ2-7; 11 nucleotides agree with TRBD2. Trimming at V came to 4 bases and at J to 12 bases, leaving 5 bases not matched to a gene. Germline lookup yields CDR1 SEHNR and CDR2 FQNEAQ (reference sequence). The CDR3 runs to 12 residues. CDR3 bases: TGTGCCAGCAGCTCAACTAGCGGGAGCACGTACTTC. Its protein is CASSSTSGSTYF. The full variable domain, rest sourced from reference TRBV7-9 and TRBJ2-7, is DTGVSQNPRHKITKRGQNVTFRCDPISEHNRLYWYRQTLGQGPEFLTYFQNEAQLEKSRLLSDRFSAERPKGSFSTLEIQRTEQGDSAMYLCASSSTSGSTYFGPGTRLTVT.

This clone occurred a few times. CDR3 loop: CAWQETLRGGNQPQHF. The CDR3 region has the DNA TGTGCCTGGCAAGAAACCCTCAGGGGCGGCAATCAGCCCCAGCATTTT. The chain employs TRBV30 and TRBJ1-5; the D gene is possibly TRBD1 (6 bases). Trimming stripped 5 bases from V and 2 bases from J, with 19 bases between. CDR1 is GTSNPN, CDR2 SVGIG, per germline (reference sequence). The CDR3 covers 16 residues.

The genes are TRBV7-2 and TRBJ2-3, with D possibly TRBD2 on 5 matching bases. In germline, CDR1 is SGHTA, CDR2 FQGNSA. V lost 5 bases and J 2 bases, leaving 11 bases between the germline ends. This CDR3 is built from 14 residues. The CDR3 sequence: CASSPLGLTDTQYF. The DNA for the CDR3 is TGTGCCAGCAGCCCATTAGGACTCACAGATACGCAGTATTTT.

The DNA for the CDR3 is TGTGCCAGCAGCTTCTACAGGGGAGATCAGCCCCAGCATTTT. Protein sequence: CASSFYRGDQPQHF. The genes are TRBV7-2 and TRBJ1-5, with 7 positions matching TRBD1. Looked up from germline, CDR1 is SGHTA and CDR2 is FQGNSA. V lost 3 bases and J lost 5; bases outside the gene matches: 4. The CDR3 is made up of 14 amino acids.

This clone appeared a few times. The chain carries TRBV6-5 and TRBJ2-5; D is possibly TRBD1 (6 bases). From germline, CDR1 is MNHEY and CDR2 SVGAGI. Trimming took off 6 bases at V and 5 bases at J, with 13 bases between the two ends. The CDR3 is 13 residues long. DNA of the CDR3: TGTGCCAGCAGGGGACAATCGTGGGAGACCCAGTACTTC. Amino acid sequence: CASRGQSWETQYF.

The chain employs TRBV28 and TRBJ2-1; 10 nucleotides agree with TRBD1. Trimming at V came to 7 bases and at J to 9 bases, leaving 12 bases not matched to a gene. From germline, CDR1 is MDHEN and CDR2 SYDVKM. CDR3 size: 15 residues. The CDR3 coding sequence is TGTGCCAGCACCTCGCCCGGGACAGGGGCCATTGAGCAGTTCTTC. This gives the protein CASTSPGTGAIEQFF.

The chain combines TRBV29-1 with TRBJ1-5, with TRBD1 matching over 8 bases. This CDR3 region has 14 residues. Germline lookup yields CDR1 SQVTM and CDR2 ANQGSEA. V trimming: 4 bases; J trimming: 4 bases; junction bases outside the gene matches: 6. CDR3 bases: TGCAGCGTTGCAGGGACAGGAGAGAATCAGCCCCAGCATTTT. This gives the protein CSVAGTGENQPQHF.